The 4 T cell receptor beta chains listed next were all sequenced from one sample in a study of OX40 agonist ivuxolimab in advanced cancers. Assay: immunoSEQ multiplex PCR; the TCRdb copy retains only in-frame clones and omits some. The sample has around 86,000 clones, around 89% seen once. Source: CD4+ or CD8+ T cells sorted from blood, taken in a trial of the OX40 agonist ivuxolimab. These TCRs come from an adult with an advanced solid tumor such as melanoma, head and neck, liver or kidney cancer.

This chain's CDR3 is CASYDRGRTGELFF. The CDR3 coding sequence is TGTGCCAGCTACGACAGGGGGCGGACCGGGGAGCTGTTTTTT. J is TRBJ2-2 and V is TRBV6-6, with 10 bases fitting TRBD1. The J segment lost 5 bases and the V segment lost 8 bases, leaving 5 bases of the junction unmatched. Per the germline V gene, CDR1 is MNHNY and CDR2 is SVGAGI (reference sequence). The CDR3 loop spans 14 amino acids.

The chain has TRBV7-9 and TRBJ2-3; a possible D gene is TRBD1 (6 bases). CDR3 length: 14 residues. Per the germline V gene, CDR1 is SEHNR and CDR2 is FQNEAQ (reference sequence). The V and J ends lost 7 bases and 1 base respectively, with 12 bases between them. CDR3 sequence (DNA): TGTGCCAGCACGAGGGCAGGGGGCACAGATACGCAGTATTTT. Protein sequence: CASTRAGGTDTQYF.

The gene calls are TRBV9 and TRBJ1-3, with a weak D call TRBD1 (6 bases). The CDR3 length is 14 residues. Germline CDR1 SGDLS, CDR2 YYNGEE. Trimming pared 1 base from V and 1 base from J, leaving 6 bases between. CDR3 amino acids: CASSVTGSGNTIYF. The CDR3 nucleotides are TGTGCCAGCAGCGTAACAGGGTCTGGAAACACCATATATTTT. The full variable domain, completed using reference TRBV9 and TRBJ1-3, is DSGVTQTPKHLITATGQRVTLRCSPRSGDLSVYWYQQSLDQGLQFLIQYYNGEERAKGNILERFSAQQFPDLHSELNLSSLELGDSALYFCASSVTGSGNTIYFGEGSWLTVV.

This clone came up once. J is TRBJ1-3 and V is TRBV30; D may be TRBD1 (5 bases). The germline gives CDR1 GTSNPN, CDR2 SVGIG (reference sequence). There are 14 residues in the CDR3. V lost 3 bases, J lost 3 bases, and 12 bases lay in between. The CDR3 DNA reads as TGTGCCTGGAGCGGGGGGGAGGATGGAAACACCATATATTTT. Encoded protein: CAWSGGEDGNTIYF.